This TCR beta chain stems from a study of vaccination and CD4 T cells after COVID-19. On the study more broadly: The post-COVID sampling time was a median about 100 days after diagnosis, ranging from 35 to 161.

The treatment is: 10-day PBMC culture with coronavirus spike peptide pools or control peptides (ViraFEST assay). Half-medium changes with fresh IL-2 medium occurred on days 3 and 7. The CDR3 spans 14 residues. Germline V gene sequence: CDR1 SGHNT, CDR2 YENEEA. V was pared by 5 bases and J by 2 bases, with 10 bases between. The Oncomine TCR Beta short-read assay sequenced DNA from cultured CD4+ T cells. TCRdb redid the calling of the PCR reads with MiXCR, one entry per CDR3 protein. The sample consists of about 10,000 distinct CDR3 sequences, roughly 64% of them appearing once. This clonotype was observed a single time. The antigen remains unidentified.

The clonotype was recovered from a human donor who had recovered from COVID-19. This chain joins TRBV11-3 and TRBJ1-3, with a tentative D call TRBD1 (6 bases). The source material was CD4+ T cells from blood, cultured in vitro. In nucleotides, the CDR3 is TGTGCCAGCAGCCCCCCAGGGGCTGGAAACACCATATATTTT. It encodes CASSPPGAGNTIYF.